This T cell receptor beta chain was captured by sequencing in a study of blood T cell repertoires in COVID-19. Study information: Acute and convalescent COVID-19 specimens originated in the United States, Italy and Spain.

Original handling: Estimation of nucleated cell counts relied on the amplification of reference gene primers. Here immunoSEQ multiplex PCR was the method, and the copy in TCRdb shows in-frame clones only, minus some. The DNA was the basis for D and trimming; V, J and clone size are from that table. The sample has some 260,000 clones; roughly 88% are singletons. A note on this clone: A junction boundary mismatches the germline segment, possibly from a read error.

Sequenced input: peripheral blood. This sequence was found in a young woman with COVID-19, enrolled during active disease.

The CDR3 nucleotides read TGTACCAGCAGTTTATGGTCAGGCACTGAAGCTTTCTTT. Encoded protein: CTSSLWSGTEAFF. The chain employs TRBV12-3 or TRBV12-4 and TRBJ1-1; no clear D. The CDR3 is made up of 13 amino acids.